Shown below are 28 T cell receptor beta chains from a single sample sequenced in a study of blood T cell repertoires in COVID-19. The table came from immunoSEQ multiplex PCR; TCRdb's copy has only in-frame clones and leaves some out. The sample shows 200,000 to 250,000 clones, nearly 85% of them seen only once. Material for sequencing was peripheral blood. The receptors originated from a human donor in a cohort sampled during active COVID-19.

The CDR3 DNA reads TGTGCCAGCAGCCATCTTGGGACAGCCCGAAATGAGCAGTTCTTC. It encodes CASSHLGTARNEQFF. The V call is TRBV14, the J call TRBJ2-1; 7 nucleotides match TRBD1. V lost 3 bases and J lost 7; bases outside the gene matches: 9. The CDR3 has 15 residues. Per germline, CDR1 SGHDN and CDR2 FVKESK.

The chain recombines TRBV19 with TRBJ1-1, with D tentatively TRBD1 (5 bases). V was shortened by 5 bases and J by 5 bases, with 15 bases between the two germline ends. The CDR3 covers 14 residues. Germline V gene data show CDR1 as LNHDA and CDR2 as SQIVND (reference sequence). CDR3 in DNA: TGTGCCAGTAGTCCGGGACTGCTTGGGACTGAAGCTTTCTTT. Translated, it gives CASSPGLLGTEAFF.

The V gene is TRBV12-3 or TRBV12-4, the J gene TRBJ2-5; D perhaps matches TRBD1 (5 bases). CDR3 length: 13 amino acids. V lost 5 bases to trimming and J lost 4 bases, with 11 bases between them. The CDR3 here is CASSQGQPETQYF. In DNA, the CDR3 is TGTGCCAGCAGTCAAGGACAACCAGAGACCCAGTACTTC.

This chain connects TRBV12-5 to TRBJ1-1, with D maybe TRBD1 (5 bases). The CDR3 spans 17 residues. Deletions cut 0 bases from V and 1 base from J, with 15 bases between. Per germline, CDR1 LGHNT and CDR2 FRNRAP. The CDR3 DNA is TGTGCTAGTGGTTTGGTTTTGGGCAGGGCTAAGAACACTGAAGCTTTCTTT. Encoded protein: CASGLVLGRAKNTEAFF.

This clone was seen a single time. The chain combines TRBV19 with TRBJ2-1, with a tentative D call TRBD1 (6 bases). The CDR3 extends over 16 amino acids. V lost 4 bases to trimming and J lost 6 bases, with 19 bases between them. Germline CDR1 reads LNHDA; CDR2 reads SQIVND (reference sequence). DNA for the CDR3: TGTGCCAGTAGTACGCCCGGGAACAGGGTGGGCAATGAGCAGTTCTTC. It yields the protein CASSTPGNRVGNEQFF.

The J gene is TRBJ1-2, the V gene TRBV7-3; D gene uncertain. The CDR3 loop spans 15 amino acids. Germline V CDR1 and CDR2: SGHTA, FQGTGA. V was cut by 6 bases and J by 8 bases, with 22 bases left in between. The CDR3 DNA reads TGTGCCAGCAGTCCCGTTGGAGGGAATCAAGAAGGCTACACCTTC. Its protein product is CASSPVGGNQEGYTF.

The genes are TRBV12-5 and TRBJ1-1, with a possible D match to TRBD1 (6 bases). This CDR3 has 15 residues. V lost 5 bases and J lost 1, with 14 bases in between. The germline V gene has CDR1 LGHNT and CDR2 FRNRAP. The CDR3 spells CASGPPGGANTEAFF. The CDR3 DNA follows: TGTGCTAGTGGTCCCCCGGGGGGGGCGAACACTGAAGCTTTCTTT.

V usage is TRBV6-6 and J usage is TRBJ1-1; possibly TRBD1 for D (6 bases). Germline assignment: CDR1 MNHNY and CDR2 SVGAGI (reference sequence). The V and J ends lost 2 bases and 6 bases respectively, with 19 bases between them. This CDR3 has 16 amino acids. CDR3 nucleotide sequence: TGTGCCAGCAGTTACCCAATGGACAGAGCAGGGGCTGAAGCTTTCTTT. This encodes CASSYPMDRAGAEAFF.

V and J are TRBV15 and TRBJ2-2, with D possibly being TRBD1 (5 bases). Germline assignment: CDR1 LNHNV and CDR2 YYDKDF (reference sequence). The V end was cut by 2 bases, the J end by 6 bases, with 10 bases between. This CDR3 contains 14 residues. This chain's CDR3 is CATSRLDKSGELFF. CDR3 nucleotide sequence: TGTGCCACCAGCAGATTGGACAAGTCCGGGGAGCTGTTTTTT.

In this sample, this clone turned up a few times. The V gene is TRBV4-2, the J gene TRBJ1-4; D is perhaps TRBD1 (6 bases). With 0 bases removed from V and 3 bases from J, the gap between germline ends came to 14 bases. The CDR3 has 17 residues. Looked up from germline, CDR1 is LGHNA and CDR2 is YNFKEQ. The CDR3 loop reads CASSQETGRGSNEKLFF. Written as DNA, the CDR3 is TGTGCCAGCAGCCAAGAGACGGGCAGGGGTTCTAATGAAAAACTGTTTTTT.

The CDR3 sequence: CASRTKTGIQETQYF. CDR3 coding DNA: TGTGCCAGTAGAACTAAGACAGGGATTCAAGAGACCCAGTACTTC. The chain carries TRBV19 and TRBJ2-5; 7 nucleotides line up with TRBD1. This CDR3 contains 15 residues. The V segment lost 6 bases and the J segment 2 bases; nucleotides outside the gene matches: 9. Looked up from germline, CDR1 is LNHDA and CDR2 is SQIVND (reference sequence).

Regarding this clone: The same CDR3 also results from other DNA sequences found in this sample. The genes are TRBV28 and TRBJ1-2; TRBD1 might be the D (6 bases). The V gene's germline CDR1 is MDHEN and CDR2 SYDVKM. The CDR3 spans 13 residues. Between the trimmed V and J ends, which lost 5 bases and 2 bases, there was a span of 9 bases. The CDR3 here is CASSLGQNYGYTF. CDR3 nucleotides: TGTGCCAGCAGTCTAGGACAGAACTATGGCTACACCTTC.

This clone was picked up one time. The rearrangement links TRBV5-1 to TRBJ1-6, with D hard to call. The germline V gene encodes CDR1 SGHRS and CDR2 YFSETQ. Trimming removed 4 bases from V and 0 bases from J, with 14 bases in between. CDR3 length: 17 residues. In DNA form, the CDR3 reads TGCGCCAGCAGCCCGGAGGGTCCAAGCTCCTATAATTCACCCCTCCACTTT. Protein sequence: CASSPEGPSSYNSPLHF. Based on the CDR3 plus reference TRBV5-1 and TRBJ1-6, the full variable domain is KAGVTQTPRYLIKTRGQQVTLSCSPISGHRSVSWYQQTPGQGLQFLFEYFSETQRNKGNFPGRFSGRQFSNSRSEMNVSTLELGDSALYLCASSPEGPSSYNSPLHFGNGTRLTVT.

J is TRBJ2-2 and V is TRBV28; D might be TRBD2 (5 bases). Germline-derived CDR1 and CDR2 are MDHEN and SYDVKM. The V gene lost 3 bases and the J gene lost 2 bases, with 10 bases spanning the gap. CDR3 length: 15 residues. The CDR3 protein is CASSFITGNTGELFF. For the CDR3, the DNA is TGTGCCAGCAGTTTTATAACGGGAAACACCGGGGAGCTGTTTTTT.

J is TRBJ2-3 and V is TRBV6-5, with 7 bases matching TRBD2. V lost 5 bases, J lost 2 bases, and 4 bases stayed unmatched. The CDR3 contains 14 residues. Looked up from germline, CDR1 is MNHEY and CDR2 is SVGAGI. The CDR3 DNA sequence: TGTGCCAGCAGTAGCGGGGCGAACACAGATACGCAGTATTTT. It specifies CASSSGANTDTQYF.

This sequence joins TRBV3-1 (or the pseudogene TRBV3-2) and TRBJ2-1; 10 bases match TRBD1. The CDR3 has 14 residues. V gave up 5 bases and J gave up 6 bases; unmatched junction bases: 4. Germline assignment: CDR1 LGHDT and CDR2 YNNKEL (reference sequence). CDR3: CASSFGTGVNEQFF. CDR3 nucleotides: TGTGCCAGCAGCTTCGGGACAGGGGTCAATGAGCAGTTCTTC.

V and J are TRBV7-9 and TRBJ2-2; no reliable D call. CDR3 length: 13 amino acids. V was shortened by 1 base and J by 5 bases, with 5 bases between the two germline ends. Per germline, CDR1 SEHNR and CDR2 FQNEAQ (reference sequence). CDR3 sequence (DNA): TGTGCCAGCAGCTTAGTAGAGACCGGGGAGCTGTTTTTT. This encodes CASSLVETGELFF. Full variable domain (rest looked up from reference TRBV7-9 and TRBJ2-2): DTGVSQNPRHKITKRGQNVTFRCDPISEHNRLYWYRQTLGQGPEFLTYFQNEAQLEKSRLLSDRFSAERPKGSFSTLEIQRTEQGDSAMYLCASSLVETGELFFGEGSRLTVL.

This chain uses TRBV3-1 (or the pseudogene TRBV3-2) with TRBJ1-4, with D possibly TRBD1 on 5 matching bases. Looked up from germline, CDR1 is LGHDT and CDR2 is YNNKEL (reference sequence). This CDR3 region has 12 residues. Trimming cost V 5 bases and J 12 bases, with 13 bases left between them. Written as DNA, the CDR3 is TGTGCCAGCAGCTACGACAGCGTGCAACTGTTTTTT. Amino acid sequence: CASSYDSVQLFF.

V and J are TRBV9 and TRBJ2-1; 7 positions agree with TRBD2. Per the germline V gene, CDR1 is SGDLS and CDR2 is YYNGEE. V gave up 0 bases and J gave up 2 bases; unmatched junction bases: 5. The CDR3 length is 16 residues. The CDR3 loop reads CASSVDMLAAYNEQFF. The CDR3 bases are TGTGCCAGCAGCGTAGATATGCTAGCGGCCTACAATGAGCAGTTCTTC. Full variable domain (remainder filled in from reference TRBV9 and TRBJ2-1): DSGVTQTPKHLITATGQRVTLRCSPRSGDLSVYWYQQSLDQGLQFLIQYYNGEERAKGNILERFSAQQFPDLHSELNLSSLELGDSALYFCASSVDMLAAYNEQFFGPGTRLTVL.

This chain connects TRBV9 to TRBJ2-7; the D gene is possibly TRBD2 (6 bases). With 3 bases removed from V and 6 bases from J, the gap between germline ends came to 13 bases. CDR1 and CDR2 (germline): SGDLS, YYNGEE. CDR3 size: 13 residues. The CDR3 DNA reads TGTGCCAGCAGCGCCCGACTAGAAGGCGAGCAGTACTTC. Protein: CASSARLEGEQYF.

V gene TRBV5-1 combines with J gene TRBJ2-1; TRBD1 matches at 9 bases. This CDR3 region has 15 residues. V dropped 0 bases and J dropped 8; count of bases not matched to a gene: 6. The germline V gene has CDR1 SGHRS and CDR2 YFSETQ. In nucleotides, the CDR3 is TGCGCCAGCAGCTTGGAAGGGACAGGGTTCCATGAGCAGTTCTTC. It is translated as CASSLEGTGFHEQFF.

This clone appeared a few times. The chain has TRBV9 and TRBJ1-6, with TRBD1 matching over 7 bases. Germline CDR1 and CDR2: SGDLS and YYNGEE. The CDR3 extends over 16 amino acids. V lost 3 bases to trimming and J lost 5 bases; unmatched junction nucleotides: 8. The CDR3 loop reads CASSADRVKDNSPLHF. CDR3 DNA: TGTGCCAGCAGCGCCGACAGGGTGAAAGATAATTCACCCCTCCACTTT.

The chain is built from TRBV12-5 and TRBJ2-1; 8 bases map to TRBD2. There are 16 residues in the CDR3. Germline V gives CDR1 LGHNT, CDR2 FRNRAP. V shed 4 bases and J 8 bases; nucleotides not matched to a gene: 13. The CDR3, as DNA: TGTGCTAGTGGTTCAGACCCGGGACTAGTGTCATATGAGCAGTTCTTC. Translating it yields CASGSDPGLVSYEQFF. The full variable domain, with the rest looked up from reference TRBV12-5 and TRBJ2-1, is DARVTQTPRHKVTEMGQEVTMRCQPILGHNTVFWYRQTMMQGLELLAYFRNRAPLDDSGMPKDRFSAEMPDATLATLKIQPSEPRDSAVYFCASGSDPGLVSYEQFFGPGTRLTVL.

The chain uses TRBV5-4 and TRBJ2-6, with a possible D match to TRBD1 (5 bases). Germline assignment: CDR1 SGHNT and CDR2 YYREEE (reference sequence). The CDR3 contains 15 residues. The V and J ends lost 2 bases and 6 bases respectively, with 12 bases between them. CDR3 in DNA: TGTGCCAGCAGCTTCAGGGCCCCCACGGCCAACGTCCTGACTTTC. Protein sequence: CASSFRAPTANVLTF.

The chain carries TRBV29-1 and TRBJ2-5; TRBD1 matches at 9 bases. CDR1 is SQVTM, CDR2 ANQGSEA, per germline. The CDR3 loop spans 14 amino acids. V gave up 6 bases and J gave up 5 bases; unmatched junction bases: 10. The CDR3 here is CSVARQGVGETQYF. CDR3 coding DNA: TGCAGCGTGGCCAGACAGGGGGTCGGGGAGACCCAGTACTTC.

The chain links TRBV12-5 to TRBJ1-4; 9 bases match TRBD1. CDR1 and CDR2 (germline): LGHNT, FRNRAP. With 6 bases clipped from V and 2 bases from J, the junction kept 4 bases outside the gene matches. CDR3 size: 15 residues. The CDR3 DNA reads as TGTGCTAGTGGCGACAGGGGGACGACTAATGAAAAACTGTTTTTT. Translated: CASGDRGTTNEKLFF.

The gene calls are TRBV6-1 and TRBJ2-7, with D tentatively TRBD1 (5 bases). The V and J ends lost 3 bases and 0 bases respectively, with 12 bases between them. The CDR3 covers 15 residues. The germline CDR1 and CDR2 sequences are MNHNS and SASEGT. CDR3 sequence reads: CASSDQGLSSYEQYF. CDR3 bases: TGTGCCAGCAGTGATCAGGGCCTTAGCTCCTACGAGCAGTACTTC.

This chain connects TRBV5-1 to TRBJ2-2; 9 bases are a match to TRBD1. Germline trimming cut 3 bases from V and 6 bases from J; bases unmatched to any gene: 9. Germline loops: CDR1 SGHRS, CDR2 YFSETQ. The CDR3 spans 16 residues. CDR3 DNA: TGCGCCAGCAGCTGGGGTCCCGGGACAGGGTCCGGGGAGCTGTTTTTT. It translates to CASSWGPGTGSGELFF. Full variable domain (remainder filled in from reference TRBV5-1 and TRBJ2-2): KAGVTQTPRYLIKTRGQQVTLSCSPISGHRSVSWYQQTPGQGLQFLFEYFSETQRNKGNFPGRFSGRQFSNSRSEMNVSTLELGDSALYLCASSWGPGTGSGELFFGEGSRLTVL.